The clone carrying this TCR beta chain was counted many times. The antigen is not known. TCRdb reprocessed the 5' RACE reads via MiXCR and lists one record per CDR3 protein. The table lists around 62,000 distinct CDR3 sequences, roughly 4% of them singletons. The source of the sample is a study of neurological immune-mediated disorders. Whole-study context: Multiple sclerosis patients numbered some 35, with about 30 relapsing-remitting and 3 secondary progressive.

Study findings and constraints: Expansion of TCR clones was greatest in HTLV-1-associated myelopathy and smallest in multiple sclerosis, where it fell below that of healthy controls.

Sequenced: PBMCs. The TCR was taken from a middle-aged man with multiple sclerosis.

The CDR3 is CASSLSAGGAYNEQFF. The CDR3 nucleotides are TGTGCCAGCAGTTTATCAGCGGGGGGGGCGTACAATGAGCAGTTCTTC. The rearrangement links TRBV27 to TRBJ2-1; 10 bases map to TRBD2. V shed 0 bases and J 4 bases; nucleotides not matched to a gene: 3. The CDR3 is made up of 16 amino acids. Germline CDR1 is MNHEY and CDR2 is SMNVEV (reference sequence).